The clone carrying this TCR beta chain was observed many times. Time point specified: sample taken at primary tumor resection. The authors sequenced whole RNA from tumor, nontumor lung or frozen PBMC without sorting. The donor group consisted of approximately 77 patients who had untreated, early-stage non-small cell lung cancer. The data belong to a study of spatial heterogeneity in lung cancer. At the level of the study: The library had UMIs, and each TCR and UMI pair averaged more than ten raw reads.

TCRdb ran MiXCR on the 5' RACE reads and lists one entry per CDR3 protein. The sample contains over 14,000 distinct CDR3 sequences, 9.5% to 13% of which appear only once. The ends were cut back, 3 bases at V and 9 bases at J, with 9 bases in the middle. From germline, CDR1 is LGHNA and CDR2 YNFKEQ. CDR3 length: 12 amino acids. The rearrangement uses TRBV4-2 and TRBJ2-1; D could derive from TRBD1 or TRBD2 (5 bases each). The source material was PBMCs, sampled at surgery. The sequence was obtained from a male donor with early-stage non-small cell lung cancer. CDR3: CASSQGELEQFF. CDR3 coding DNA: TGTGCCAGCAGCCAGGGGGAGCTTGAGCAGTTCTTC.